These 20 T cell receptor beta chains were sequenced from one sample in a study of T cell responses to AZD1222 COVID-19 vaccine. TCRdb's copy holds only in-frame clones and misses some; the assay was immunoSEQ multiplex PCR. The table records 130,000 or so clones, more than 85% of them present only once. This sample comprised peripheral blood, obtained 28 days after the second AZD1222 dose. These receptors were obtained from an adult who received the AZD1222 COVID-19 vaccine.

The chain couples TRBV6-4 to TRBJ2-3; 9 bases are a match to TRBD1. The CDR3 totals 15 residues. Germline V CDR1 and CDR2: MRHNA, SNTAGT. J gave up 4 bases and V 4 bases, and 6 bases lay outside the gene matches. The CDR3 loop is CASSGTGQGSDTQYF. As DNA, the CDR3 is TGTGCCAGCAGTGGAACCGGACAGGGGTCAGATACGCAGTATTTT.

The chain combines TRBV7-8 with TRBJ2-7; 7 bases map to TRBD2. V shed 6 bases, J shed 3 bases, and the junction held 8 bases outside the gene matches. This CDR3 comprises 14 residues. CDR1 and CDR2 (germline): SGHVS, FQNEAQ. DNA for the CDR3: TGTGCCAGCAGGGGGGGGAGCTCAGGCTACGAGCAGTACTTC. Amino acids: CASRGGSSGYEQYF.

The V call is TRBV10-3, the J call TRBJ2-5; 9 bases line up with TRBD2. The junction had 4 bases not matched to a gene; V was cut back by 2 bases and J by 6 bases. This CDR3 has 14 residues. Germline V gives CDR1 ENHRY, CDR2 SYGVKD. The CDR3 sequence is CAISEGLALKTQYF. In DNA, the CDR3 is TGTGCCATCAGTGAGGGACTAGCGTTGAAGACCCAGTACTTC.

J is TRBJ2-2 and V is TRBV7-2; D gene uncertain. The CDR3 spans 13 residues. V lost 2 bases and J 4 bases, leaving 5 bases between the germline ends. Looked up from germline, CDR1 is SGHTA and CDR2 is FQGNSA. CDR3 nucleotides: TGTGCCAGCAGCTTAATCAGCACCGGGGAGCTGTTTTTT. It encodes CASSLISTGELFF.

V gene TRBV7-8 combines with J gene TRBJ1-4, with D uncertain. In germline, CDR1 is SGHVS, CDR2 FQNEAQ. Trimming removed 6 bases from V and 6 bases from J, with 20 bases in between. The CDR3 spans 16 residues. In DNA form, the CDR3 reads TGTGCCAGCAGTAAATCTCAGGTCCGGAACGATGAAAAACTGTTTTTT. This encodes CASSKSQVRNDEKLFF.

This rearrangement joins TRBV7-6 to TRBJ2-5, with a possible D match to TRBD2 (6 bases). CDR1 and CDR2 (germline): SGHVS, FNYEAQ. Deletions cut 5 bases from V and 5 bases from J, with 12 bases between. The CDR3 sequence is 13 residues long. The CDR3 nucleotides are TGTGCCAGCAGCACGACTAGGAGCGAGACCCAGTACTTC. Translating gives CASSTTRSETQYF.

CDR3 protein: CASSLSRSNYGYTF. For the CDR3, the DNA is TGTGCCAGCAGTTTATCAAGGTCTAACTATGGCTACACCTTC. The rearrangement uses TRBV27 and TRBJ1-2; D remains ambiguous. V gave up 0 bases and J gave up 0 bases, with 5 bases separating them. The germline V gene has CDR1 MNHEY and CDR2 SMNVEV (reference sequence). The CDR3 has 14 amino acids.

The chain recombines TRBV11-2 with TRBJ2-5; D possibly corresponds to TRBD2 (5 bases). The CDR3 sequence is 16 residues long. The V end was cut by 1 base, the J end by 5 bases, with 17 bases between. Germline CDR1 SGHAT, CDR2 FQNNGV. For the CDR3, the DNA is TGTGCCAGCAGCTTAGGGGCCAGCGAGGGCGGGGAGACCCAGTACTTC. It translates to CASSLGASEGGETQYF. Full variable domain (missing parts from reference TRBV11-2 and TRBJ2-5): EAGVAQSPRYKIIEKRQSVAFWCNPISGHATLYWYQQILGQGPKLLIQFQNNGVVDDSQLPKDRFSAERLKGVDSTLKIQPAKLEDSAVYLCASSLGASEGGETQYFGPGTRLLVL.

The chain is built from TRBV7-2 and TRBJ2-7; 14 bases fit TRBD2. Trimming took 7 bases from V and 3 from J; bases not matched to a gene: 11. This CDR3 has 17 residues. Germline V gives CDR1 SGHTA, CDR2 FQGNSA. CDR3 DNA sequence: TGTGCCAGCACTTCCGGGACTAGCGGGGGCCCCTACTACGAGCAGTACTTC. Its protein is CASTSGTSGGPYYEQYF.

On this clone itself: Its ends do not fully match the called genes, so a read error is possible. The chain links TRBV4-1 to TRBJ2-3; the D gene is possibly TRBD1 (6 bases). This CDR3 is built from 16 residues. Germline-derived CDR1 and CDR2 are MGHRA and YSYEKL. This CDR3 reads CASSQVNLVETGTQYF. CDR3 DNA sequence: TGCGCCAGCAGCCAAGTTAACTTGGTGGAGACAGGTACGCAGTATTTT.

This rearrangement joins TRBV27 to TRBJ1-1; 9 bases line up with TRBD1. Germline values: CDR1 MNHEY, CDR2 SMNVEV (reference sequence). The CDR3 is 11 residues long. J lost 8 bases, V lost 6 bases, and 1 base had no gene match. The CDR3 loop reads CASRGTGEAFF. CDR3 DNA sequence: TGTGCCAGCAGAGGGACAGGGGAAGCTTTCTTT.

This clone was seen only a few times. The chain recombines TRBV6-5 with TRBJ1-2; D is unresolved. Trimming removed 4 bases at V and 8 bases at J, with 14 bases between. The CDR3 totals 13 residues. Germline CDR1 reads MNHEY; CDR2 reads SVGAGI. The CDR3 region has the DNA TGTGCCAGCAGTTCCCCGGGCCCGAAGGGCTACACCTTC. Its protein is CASSSPGPKGYTF.

The count of this clone is one. V and J are TRBV14 and TRBJ2-1, with 10 positions matching TRBD1. V dropped 0 bases and J dropped 9; count of bases not matched to a gene: 11. CDR1 is SGHDN and CDR2 is FVKESK in the germline V gene. CDR3 length: 17 residues. CDR3 DNA sequence: TGTGCCAGCAGCCAAGATCTGGGGACAGGGGTAGTAAGTGAGCAGTTCTTC. It codes for CASSQDLGTGVVSEQFF.

V and J are TRBV27 and TRBJ2-5, with D uncertain. This CDR3 spans 12 amino acids. V shed 4 bases and J shed 5 bases, with 8 bases lying between them. CDR1 and CDR2 from the germline V gene are MNHEY and SMNVEV (reference sequence). The CDR3 DNA is TGTGCCAGCAGTTCCAGGCGGGAGACCCAGTACTTC. It specifies CASSSRRETQYF.

CDR3 protein: CASSEAGSRYGRGAQETQYF. The DNA for the CDR3 is TGTGCCAGCAGTGAAGCGGGATCAAGATATGGTAGGGGGGCGCAAGAGACCCAGTACTTC. The chain recombines TRBV2 with TRBJ2-5; the D call may be TRBD1 or TRBD2 (6 bases each). Germline CDR1 is SNHLY and CDR2 is FYNNEI. The CDR3 is made up of 20 amino acids. V gave up 0 bases and J gave up 2 bases, with 25 bases separating them.

As regards this clone: Other nucleotide sequences in the sample specify the same CDR3. V usage is TRBV5-1 and J usage is TRBJ2-5; possibly TRBD2 for D (6 bases). In germline, CDR1 is SGHRS, CDR2 YFSETQ. This CDR3 is 15 amino acids long. V gave up 2 bases and J gave up 4 bases, with 15 bases separating them. CDR3 in DNA: TGCGCCAGCAGCTTCTCACGGGGAGGAAGAGAGACCCAGTACTTC. Protein sequence: CASSFSRGGRETQYF. The entire variable domain, with the rest obtained from reference TRBV5-1 and TRBJ2-5, is as follows: KAGVTQTPRYLIKTRGQQVTLSCSPISGHRSVSWYQQTPGQGLQFLFEYFSETQRNKGNFPGRFSGRQFSNSRSEMNVSTLELGDSALYLCASSFSRGGRETQYFGPGTRLLVL.

The chain carries TRBV30 and TRBJ1-1; the D gene is possibly TRBD1 (5 bases). V shed 2 bases and J shed 5 bases, with 12 bases lying between them. In germline, CDR1 is GTSNPN, CDR2 SVGIG (reference sequence). The CDR3 covers 13 residues. CDR3 loop: CAWSRSRGTEAFF. The CDR3 DNA reads as TGTGCCTGGAGTCGTAGTCGGGGGACTGAAGCTTTCTTT.

The CDR3 sequence is CASSPGQGVNSPLHF. CDR3 nucleotide sequence: TGTGCCAGCAGCCCGGGCCAGGGGGTGAATTCACCCCTCCACTTT. The rearrangement joins TRBV14 to TRBJ1-6, with 7 bases matching TRBD1. Per germline, CDR1 SGHDN and CDR2 FVKESK. J lost 7 bases, V lost 4 bases, and 7 bases had no gene match. This CDR3 is 15 amino acids long.

The V call is TRBV9, the J call TRBJ2-7; TRBD1 matches 8 bases. The CDR3 is 15 amino acids. The V segment lost 0 bases and the J segment 3 bases; nucleotides outside the gene matches: 5. The germline V gene has CDR1 SGDLS and CDR2 YYNGEE. The CDR3, as DNA: TGTGCCAGCAGCGTAGGTCGAGACAGGGGCTACGAGCAGTACTTC. This sequence encodes CASSVGRDRGYEQYF.

This chain links TRBV19 with TRBJ2-7; 7 nucleotides agree with TRBD1. Germline lookup yields CDR1 LNHDA and CDR2 SQIVND (reference sequence). The CDR3 is made up of 16 amino acids. The trim removed 0 bases at V and 5 bases at J, leaving 10 bases unmatched. The CDR3 coding sequence is TGTGCCAGTAGTATAGAGACGCCAGGGGGAAAAGACGAGCAGTACTTC. It specifies CASSIETPGGKDEQYF.